This T cell receptor (beta chain) comes out of a study of blood T cell repertoires in COVID-19. About the study: Samples came from the United States, Italy and Spain, spanning acute and convalescent COVID-19. Sample material is recorded as cDNA or gDNA derived from T cells, B-cell-depleted T cells, or PBMCs.

Authors' data handling: By means of reference gene primer amplification, nucleated cell counts were estimated. TCRdb's copy holds only in-frame clones and misses some; the assay was immunoSEQ multiplex PCR. V, J and clone size are taken as reported in that table, and D and trimming were inferred from the DNA itself. Among some 240,000 clones listed, 89% were seen once. The CDR3 has 14 residues. Per the germline V gene, CDR1 is SGHRS and CDR2 is YFSETQ. With V trimmed by 4 bases and J by 3 bases, 6 bases remained unmatched. Sequenced sample: peripheral blood. The chain carries TRBV5-1 and TRBJ2-7, with TRBD1 matching over 8 bases. The receptor was derived from a man in his 60s who had recovered from COVID-19. The CDR3, as DNA: TGCGCCAGCAGCCCGGGACAGGTTAACTACGAGCAGTACTTC. Protein product: CASSPGQVNYEQYF.